This T cell receptor beta chain was recorded in a study of cytomegalovirus exposure and HLA in healthy donors. V was trimmed by 3 bases and J by 5 bases, leaving 16 bases between them. Germline V CDR1 and CDR2: PRHDT, FYEKMQ (reference sequence). This CDR3 has 16 residues. Study observations and caveats: A further, later analysis showed that HLA-associated TCR beta chains (compared with equally common others) were more clonally expanded.

A word on this clone: The antigen is undetermined.

In the PCR, 60 Vbeta and 13 Jbeta primers were used. The data were produced by immunoSEQ multiplex PCR, yet TCRdb's version contains in-frame clones alone and is incomplete. The sample lists about 140,000 clones, roughly 83% occurring once. This sequence joins TRBV13 and TRBJ2-2; D might be TRBD2 (5 bases). The sequence was collected from a man aged 35 to 55 in good health and CMV-seropositive. The sample taken for sequencing was PBMCs. The CDR3 DNA follows: TGTGCCAGCAGCTTCTTGCCGGGATACCGGACCGGGGAGCTGTTTTTT. It yields the protein CASSFLPGYRTGELFF.